The 12 T cell receptor beta chains below come from one sample, sequenced in a study of blood T cell repertoires in COVID-19. Sequenced by immunoSEQ multiplex PCR; TCRdb stores in-frame clones only, minus some. This sample has 200,000 or so clones; around 79% occur once, and the top ten carry roughly a sixth. Sequences were obtained from peripheral blood. These receptors were taken from a man in his fifties or sixties with active or convalescent COVID-19.

The V gene is TRBV15, the J gene TRBJ2-7, with no clear D. The CDR3 has 12 residues. V was trimmed by 0 bases and J by 4 bases, leaving 4 bases between them. The germline CDR1 and CDR2 sequences are LNHNV and YYDKDF (reference sequence). CDR3 bases: TGTGCCACCAGCAGAGACACATACGAGCAGTACTTC. Translation gives CATSRDTYEQYF.

This clone was detected only a few times. The chain is built from TRBV7-9 and TRBJ1-5; TRBD1 might be the D (6 bases). The CDR3 length is 14 residues. V was clipped by 1 base and J by 5 bases, with 9 bases between them. Looked up from germline, CDR1 is SEHNR and CDR2 is FQNEAQ (reference sequence). The CDR3 region has the DNA TGTGCCAGCAGCTTAGGGGGGGGCGATCAGCCCCAGCATTTT. Amino acids: CASSLGGGDQPQHF.

CDR3 coding DNA: TGTGCCAGCAGTTTGGTTTTAGCAGGGGGCAACACTGAAGCTTTCTTT. Its protein is CASSLVLAGGNTEAFF. The J gene is TRBJ1-1, the V gene TRBV28; 8 bases fit TRBD1. Looked up from germline, CDR1 is MDHEN and CDR2 is SYDVKM. There are 16 residues in the CDR3. V gave up 3 bases and J gave up 2 bases; unmatched junction bases: 8.

This chain links TRBV19 with TRBJ2-7, with D possibly TRBD1 on 6 matching bases. Germline V lookup: CDR1 LNHDA, CDR2 SQIVND (reference sequence). Trimming stripped 4 bases from V and 2 bases from J, with 12 bases between. The CDR3 runs 14 residues. The CDR3 loop is CASSTRDTPYEQYF. The CDR3 DNA reads TGTGCCAGTAGTACCAGGGACACCCCCTACGAGCAGTACTTC.

This clone was counted between two and nine times. The chain recombines TRBV9 with TRBJ1-2, with D tentatively TRBD1 (5 bases). Germline loops: CDR1 SGDLS, CDR2 YYNGEE. The V end was cut by 0 bases, the J end by 2 bases, with 14 bases between. The CDR3 totals 16 residues. The CDR3 here is CASSVDKGSHNYGYTF. The CDR3 DNA reads TGTGCCAGCAGCGTAGATAAGGGGTCCCACAACTATGGCTACACCTTC.

In its sample, this clone was seen once. This sequence joins TRBV21-1 and TRBJ2-1; the D call of TRBD1 is as the table states it, not checked on the DNA. TRBV21-1 is recorded as a pseudogene. The CDR3 runs 12 residues. The CDR3 spells CASYSSYNEQFF. As DNA, the CDR3 is TGTGCCAGCTACAGCTCCTACAATGAGCAGTTCTTC.

The count of this clone is one. Other DNA sequences within the sample encode an identical CDR3. The J gene is TRBJ2-7, the V gene TRBV7-9; 8 bases map to TRBD1. This CDR3 is 15 amino acids long. V shed 1 base, J shed 1 base, and the junction held 3 bases outside the gene matches. Germline loops: CDR1 SEHNR, CDR2 FQNEAQ (reference sequence). The CDR3 loop is CASSLGDRGSYEQYF. The CDR3 DNA reads as TGTGCCAGCAGCTTAGGAGACAGGGGTTCCTACGAGCAGTACTTC.

V usage is TRBV28 and J usage is TRBJ2-1; tentatively, D is TRBD1 (6 bases). The germline V gene encodes CDR1 MDHEN and CDR2 SYDVKM. The CDR3 loop spans 17 amino acids. Trimming cost V 4 bases and J 2 bases, with 18 bases left between them. In nucleotides, the CDR3 is TGTGCCAGCAGTTCACGCCCCGACAGGACTCCCTACAATGAGCAGTTCTTC. This encodes CASSSRPDRTPYNEQFF.

The chain joins TRBV7-2 to TRBJ2-4, with D maybe TRBD2 (6 bases). This CDR3 is 12 amino acids long. Germline-derived CDR1 and CDR2 are SGHTA and FQGNSA. With 5 bases removed from V and 7 bases from J, the gap between germline ends came to 9 bases. In DNA form, the CDR3 reads TGTGCCAGCAGCCCCAGCGGGAACATTCAGTACTTC. Protein product: CASSPSGNIQYF.

The table lists this clone with a few counts. The chain has TRBV27 and TRBJ2-1, with D maybe TRBD2 (5 bases). Trimming left V 5 bases short and J 0 bases short, with 8 bases between. CDR3 length: 14 residues. Germline CDR1 reads MNHEY; CDR2 reads SMNVEV (reference sequence). The DNA for the CDR3 is TGTGCCAGCAGTCCGCGGGCCTCCTACAATGAGCAGTTCTTC. It yields the protein CASSPRASYNEQFF.

The CDR3 sequence: CASSEGAGINSPLHF. The CDR3 DNA reads TGTGCCAGCAGTGAAGGGGCAGGAATTAATTCACCCCTCCACTTT. The chain employs TRBV25-1 and TRBJ1-6; D may be TRBD1 (5 bases). CDR1 MGHDK and CDR2 SYGVNS come from the germline V gene. V lost 2 bases, J lost 6 bases, and 11 bases lay in between. The CDR3 has 15 amino acids.

CDR3 amino acids: CSASRRTKTEAFF. The CDR3 bases are TGCAGTGCTAGTCGGCGGACTAAGACTGAAGCTTTCTTT. The rearrangement uses TRBV20-1 and TRBJ1-1, with no clear D. Germline CDR1 DFQATT, CDR2 SNEGSKA (reference sequence). V lost 3 bases and J 5 bases, leaving 13 bases between the germline ends. The CDR3 contains 13 residues.